What follows are 24 T cell receptor beta chains derived from one specimen sequenced in a study of cytomegalovirus exposure and HLA in healthy donors. PCR primers comprised 60 Vbeta and 13 Jbeta primers. Sequencing used immunoSEQ multiplex PCR; TCRdb keeps in-frame clones, though not all of them. The sample records hundreds of thousands of clones, 72% being singletons. Sequencing used PBMCs. These TCRs come from a female donor in good health and CMV-seronegative.

In this sample, this clone turned up a few times. The CDR3 region has the DNA TGTGCCAGCAGCTCCCGCGGGGGATACAATGAGCAGTTCTTC. It encodes CASSSRGGYNEQFF. The chain joins TRBV7-9 to TRBJ2-1, with 7 bases matching TRBD2. The CDR3 loop spans 14 amino acids. Germline V lookup: CDR1 SEHNR, CDR2 FQNEAQ (reference sequence). Losses at the gene ends were 4 bases for V and 4 bases for J; bases not matched to a gene: 4.

This clone has more than one count but fewer than ten. V gene TRBV6-1 combines with J gene TRBJ1-2, with D hard to call. The V and J ends lost 2 bases and 1 base respectively, with 11 bases between them. The CDR3 is 15 residues long. From germline, CDR1 is MNHNS and CDR2 SASEGT. The CDR3 sequence: CASSELVLNNYGYTF. CDR3 in DNA: TGTGCCAGCAGTGAATTGGTACTGAATAACTATGGCTACACCTTC.

This chain uses TRBV2 with TRBJ1-4; possible D gene TRBD1, 6 bases. This CDR3 is built from 17 residues. Trimming cost V 10 bases and J 5 bases, with 26 bases left between them. Germline V gene lookup returns CDR1 SNHLY and CDR2 FYNNEI. The CDR3 sequence is CATQTLTGPGKNEKLFF. The CDR3 DNA reads as TGTGCCACCCAGACTCTGACAGGCCCTGGGAAAAATGAAAAACTGTTTTTT.

J is TRBJ1-2 and V is TRBV7-9; weak D call: TRBD1 (6 bases). This CDR3 spans 14 amino acids. Germline V gene data show CDR1 as SEHNR and CDR2 as FQNEAQ (reference sequence). Trimming took off 5 bases at V and 3 bases at J, with 13 bases between the two ends. CDR3 sequence reads: CASSRSGTYYGYTF. CDR3 nucleotide sequence: TGTGCCAGCAGCCGAAGCGGGACATACTATGGCTACACCTTC.

The chain uses TRBV6-5 and TRBJ1-2; TRBD1 might be the D (6 bases). Deletions cut 6 bases from V and 5 bases from J, with 7 bases between. CDR3 length equals 11 residues. Germline values: CDR1 MNHEY, CDR2 SVGAGI. The CDR3 bases are TGTGCCAGCAGCGGACAGTATGGCTACACCTTC. It translates to CASSGQYGYTF.

The V and J genes are TRBV2 and TRBJ1-2, with 8 bases fitting TRBD1. CDR3 length equals 14 residues. CDR1 is SNHLY, CDR2 FYNNEI, per germline. V lost 8 bases, J lost 3 bases, and 8 bases stayed unmatched. For the CDR3, the DNA is TGTGCCAGCGGGGGACAGGTAGCCGACTATGGCTACACCTTC. It specifies CASGGQVADYGYTF.

This rearrangement joins TRBV7-2 to TRBJ2-1; 14 positions agree with TRBD2. The CDR3 runs 19 residues. Germline-derived CDR1 and CDR2 are SGHTA and FQGNSA. V was pared by 1 base and J by 0 bases, with 5 bases of the junction left unmatched. CDR3 region: CASSLGLAGGPRSYNEQFF. The CDR3 nucleotides are TGTGCCAGCAGCTTAGGACTAGCGGGAGGGCCGCGCTCCTACAATGAGCAGTTCTTC.

The CDR3 nucleotides read TGTGCCAGCAGCTTGAAACAGTTTGGGTCAGAAGCTTTCTTT. Translating it yields CASSLKQFGSEAFF. The chain carries TRBV5-4 and TRBJ1-1; D is uncertain. This CDR3 has 14 residues. The V end was cut by 1 base, the J end by 8 bases, with 15 bases between. CDR1 and CDR2 (germline): SGHNT, YYREEE (reference sequence).

This chain uses TRBV6-1 with TRBJ2-1; 8 positions match TRBD2. In germline, CDR1 is MNHNS, CDR2 SASEGT. Trimming cost V 4 bases and J 2 bases; bases outside gene matches: 7. This CDR3 is 16 amino acids long. The CDR3 loop is CASSGLAGPTYNEQFF. The CDR3 DNA follows: TGTGCCAGCAGTGGGCTAGCGGGCCCAACCTACAATGAGCAGTTCTTC.

Only one count was recorded for this clone. The V gene is TRBV6-1, the J gene TRBJ2-7; TRBD2 agrees at 10 bases. The CDR3 length is 16 residues. CDR1 and CDR2 (germline): MNHNS, SASEGT. V lost 3 bases and J lost 6; bases outside the gene matches: 11. The CDR3 spells CASSETPGLASSEQYF. Written as DNA, the CDR3 is TGTGCCAGCAGTGAGACCCCGGGACTAGCGTCTAGCGAGCAGTACTTC.

The chain has TRBV6-1 and TRBJ2-7; D call uncertain. The CDR3 sequence is 13 residues long. The germline V gene encodes CDR1 MNHNS and CDR2 SASEGT. V lost 6 bases and J lost 7, with 16 bases in between. Here the CDR3 DNA reads TGTGCCAGCAGGGCCCCGACAAGTCTGGAGCAGTACTTC. As protein: CASRAPTSLEQYF.

The V call is TRBV5-5, the J call TRBJ2-5; D remains ambiguous. The V end lost 0 bases, the J end lost 7 bases, and 10 bases lay between the germline ends. Germline CDR1 is SGHKS and CDR2 is YYEKEE (reference sequence). The CDR3 covers 13 residues. CDR3 loop: CASSLETSRTQYF. For the CDR3, the DNA is TGTGCCAGCAGCTTGGAGACATCAAGGACCCAGTACTTC. The full variable domain, completed using reference TRBV5-5 and TRBJ2-5, is DAGVTQSPTHLIKTRGQQVTLRCSPISGHKSVSWYQQVLGQGPQFIFQYYEKEERGRGNFPDRFSARQFPNYSSELNVNALLLGDSALYLCASSLETSRTQYFGPGTRLLVL.

The DNA for the CDR3 is TGTGCCAGCTCACCCATCGCGACAGGGAACAGGGAGCAGTACTTC. Its translation is CASSPIATGNREQYF. The genes are TRBV18 and TRBJ2-7; 7 bases are a match to TRBD1. Germline CDR1 KGHSH, CDR2 LQKENI. The CDR3 loop spans 15 amino acids. V shed 3 bases and J 7 bases; nucleotides not matched to a gene: 12.

The rearrangement joins TRBV5-1 to TRBJ2-3, with 12 bases matching TRBD2. Germline CDR1 and CDR2: SGHRS and YFSETQ. V lost 2 bases, J lost 5 bases, and 6 bases stayed unmatched. This CDR3 comprises 16 residues. CDR3 sequence: CASSLLAGGLGDTQYF. CDR3 bases: TGCGCCAGCAGCTTACTAGCGGGAGGACTGGGAGATACGCAGTATTTT.

CDR3 coding DNA: TGTGCCAGCCGATTGGACAGGGCTAGCTACACCTTC. This codes for CASRLDRASYTF. V usage is TRBV25-1 and J usage is TRBJ1-2; TRBD1 matches at 8 bases. The CDR3 is 12 amino acids. The germline CDR1 and CDR2 sequences are MGHDK and SYGVNS. V lost 8 bases to trimming and J lost 9 bases; unmatched junction nucleotides: 8.

This clone was seen a single time. The gene calls are TRBV18 and TRBJ2-3, with 7 nucleotides matching TRBD1. With 4 bases clipped from V and 2 bases from J, the junction kept 3 bases outside the gene matches. Germline assignment: CDR1 KGHSH and CDR2 LQKENI. The CDR3 runs to 14 residues. The CDR3 spells CASSQGQITDTQYF. The DNA of the CDR3 is TGTGCCAGCTCACAGGGACAGATCACAGATACGCAGTATTTT.

V and J are TRBV9 and TRBJ2-3; TRBD1 agrees at 8 bases. Germline assignment: CDR1 SGDLS and CDR2 YYNGEE. The CDR3 contains 17 residues. Trimming removed 4 bases from V and 0 bases from J; junction bases left unmatched: 10. This CDR3 is CASSPRQGPYSTDTQYF. Written as DNA, the CDR3 is TGTGCCAGCAGCCCAAGACAGGGGCCCTATAGCACAGATACGCAGTATTTT.

CDR3 in amino acids: CASSQDQAGVAYNEQFF. CDR3 coding DNA: TGTGCCAGCAGCCAAGATCAAGCGGGAGTCGCCTACAATGAGCAGTTCTTC. The chain joins TRBV4-2 to TRBJ2-1; 8 bases fit TRBD2. Germline-derived CDR1 and CDR2 are LGHNA and YNFKEQ. The CDR3 has 17 amino acids. V trimming: 0 bases; J trimming: 2 bases; junction bases outside the gene matches: 6.

V is TRBV19 and J is TRBJ1-1; a weak D match, TRBD1 (5 bases). The V gene lost 5 bases and the J gene lost 4 bases, with 17 bases spanning the gap. CDR1 is LNHDA and CDR2 is SQIVND in the germline V gene (reference sequence). CDR3 size: 15 residues. The CDR3 sequence is CASSGTAWGSTEAFF. DNA of the CDR3: TGTGCCAGTAGTGGGACTGCCTGGGGAAGCACTGAAGCTTTCTTT.

The rearrangement joins TRBV2 to TRBJ2-1; D is unresolved. Germline V gene data show CDR1 as SNHLY and CDR2 as FYNNEI. The CDR3 has 14 amino acids. The V gene lost 4 bases and the J gene lost 6 bases, with 13 bases spanning the gap. CDR3 DNA: TGTGCCAGCAGTGTGTCTGTCTTCCTCAATGAGCAGTTCTTC. It translates to CASSVSVFLNEQFF.

This chain uses TRBV5-1 with TRBJ2-4; maybe TRBD2 (5 bases). The CDR3 length is 16 residues. V was shortened by 0 bases and J by 3 bases, with 13 bases between the two germline ends. The V gene's germline CDR1 is SGHRS and CDR2 YFSETQ. The CDR3 loop is CASSLEGVGGKNIQYF. In DNA form, the CDR3 reads TGCGCCAGCAGCTTGGAGGGAGTCGGTGGCAAAAACATTCAGTACTTC. The variable domain in full, with the rest retrieved from reference TRBV5-1 and TRBJ2-4, is KAGVTQTPRYLIKTRGQQVTLSCSPISGHRSVSWYQQTPGQGLQFLFEYFSETQRNKGNFPGRFSGRQFSNSRSEMNVSTLELGDSALYLCASSLEGVGGKNIQYFGAGTRLSVL.

The chain employs TRBV4-2 and TRBJ1-5; no reliable D call. Germline V lookup: CDR1 LGHNA, CDR2 YNFKEQ. V was shortened by 0 bases and J by 0 bases, with 12 bases between the two germline ends. This CDR3 contains 17 residues. For the CDR3, the DNA is TGTGCCAGCAGCCAAGAGAGGAGACGATATAGCAATCAGCCCCAGCATTTT. This encodes CASSQERRRYSNQPQHF.

The chain uses TRBV11-3 and TRBJ2-7; D is perhaps TRBD2 (6 bases). The CDR3 length is 13 residues. Trimming left V 4 bases short and J 6 bases short, with 13 bases between. CDR1 and CDR2 (germline): SGHNT, YENEEA. The CDR3 is CASSSGTSSEQYF. CDR3 bases: TGTGCCAGCAGCTCCGGGACTTCTAGCGAGCAGTACTTC.

V is TRBV5-5 and J is TRBJ2-7; 7 bases fit TRBD2. The CDR3 consists of 15 residues. In germline, CDR1 is SGHKS, CDR2 YYEKEE (reference sequence). J gave up 5 bases and V 1 base, and 9 bases lay outside the gene matches. The CDR3 is CASSLSGGSTHEQYF. Here the CDR3 DNA reads TGTGCCAGCAGCTTGTCTGGCGGGAGCACCCACGAGCAGTACTTC. The full variable domain, rest sourced from reference TRBV5-5 and TRBJ2-7, is DAGVTQSPTHLIKTRGQQVTLRCSPISGHKSVSWYQQVLGQGPQFIFQYYEKEERGRGNFPDRFSARQFPNYSSELNVNALLLGDSALYLCASSLSGGSTHEQYFGPGTRLTVT.